What follows describes a single T cell receptor (beta chain). The antigen remains unidentified. This record comes from a study of CD8+ T cells in alopecia areata. Looking at the study overall: Treated patients took oral tofacitinib at 5 to 10 mg twice daily. The investigators scored severity in treated patients by the percentage of affected scalp area.

Findings and limits, study-wide: Patients shared TCRs less clearly than mice did, possibly for HLA-related reasons.

In each case, RNA was isolated and then reverse transcribed into cDNA as the sequencing template. This table comes from immunoSEQ multiplex PCR, and its TCRdb copy is limited to in-frame clones, with some not included. The sample carries some 150,000 clones, 50% to 75% recorded once. Germline assignment: CDR1 LNHNV and CDR2 YYDKDF (reference sequence). The CDR3 length is 17 residues. Deletions cut 0 bases from V and 6 bases from J, with 17 bases between. This sample's treatment: oral pan-JAK inhibitor, 5-10 mg twice daily. Peripheral blood samples and lesional scalp punch biopsies were obtained from alopecia areata patients.

The source was CD4+ T cells sorted from blood, collected between weeks 55 and 70, from a patient treated with tofacitinib. The TCR was taken from a human donor with alopecia areata. V usage is TRBV15 and J usage is TRBJ2-2; D remains unclear. The CDR3 DNA reads as TGTGCCACCAGCAGAGATCGCGTCCACCTAGTCTCCGGGGAGCTGTTTTTT. Its protein product is CATSRDRVHLVSGELFF.